Listed below are T cell receptor beta chains from one sample, sequenced in a study of technical replicates of blood from several donors. Using immunoSEQ multiplex PCR, the repertoire was profiled, and TCRdb retains in-frame clones only, with some absent. In the table there are 60,000 to 65,000 clones, 75% to 90% of which are singletons. Sequencing input: PBMCs. All receptors derive from a human donor in good health. Some clones in this sample may be carry-over from other donors' samples. Both conserved end residues are part of each CDR3. The D gene is left open where the match is weak. Rows may omit the clone size; those that give it use once, few, many or a size class.

>few|TRBJ1-1|TRBV10-3|.
CATSGGANTEAFF
TGTGCCACCAGCGGCGGGGCAAACACTGAAGCTTTCTTT
>.|TRBJ2-7|TRBV18|TRBD1
CASSPYFGTGGLEQYF
TGTGCCAGCTCACCATATTTCGGGACAGGGGGTCTCGAGCAGTACTTC
>once|TRBJ2-1|TRBV12-5|.
CASSDYNEQFF
TGTGCTAGTTCAGATTACAATGAGCAGTTCTTC
>.|TRBJ2-4|TRBV4-2|.
CASRGRDGIQYF
TGTGCCAGCAGGGGGCGGGATGGGATTCAGTACTTC
>.|TRBJ1-1|TRBV7-9|.
CASSLGPGLVTEAFF
TGTGCCAGCAGCTTAGGTCCAGGCTTAGTCACTGAAGCTTTCTTT
>.|TRBJ2-7|TRBV4-3|TRBD2
CASSQVAGGPGEQYF
TGCGCCAGCAGCCAAGTTGCGGGAGGACCGGGGGAGCAGTACTTC
>once|TRBJ2-2|TRBV7-6|.
CASSLGSGGTGELFF
TGTGCCAGCAGCTTAGGCTCCGGCGGCACCGGGGAGCTGTTTTTT
>.|TRBJ1-5|TRBV6-5|.
CASRRGGEGNQPQHF
TGTGCCAGCAGACGGGGGGGGGAGGGCAATCAGCCCCAGCATTTT
>.|TRBJ2-7|TRBV2|TRBD2
CASKGLDSYEQYF
TGTGCCAGCAAAGGACTAGACTCCTACGAGCAGTACTTC
>.|TRBJ2-3|TRBV27|TRBD2
CASSPRLAGRGDTQYF
TGTGCCAGCAGTCCGCGACTAGCGGGGCGGGGCGATACGCAGTATTTT
>few|TRBJ1-5|TRBV5-6|.
CASSPRGYSNQPQHF
TGTGCCAGCAGCCCAAGAGGCTATAGCAATCAGCCCCAGCATTTT
>.|TRBJ2-5|TRBV4-2|TRBD2
CASSQDQASGGGTQYF
TGTGCCAGCAGCCAAGATCAAGCTAGCGGGGGGGGGACCCAGTACTTC
>.|TRBJ2-3|TRBV5-1|.
CASSSRGDTQYF
TGCGCCAGCAGCTCTAGGGGAGATACGCAGTATTTT
>.|TRBJ1-2|TRBV15|TRBD1
CATSRETGNSYGYTF
TGTGCCACCAGCAGGGAGACAGGGAATTCCTATGGCTACACCTTC
>.|TRBJ2-4|TRBV7-2|.
CASSYLAKNIQYF
TGTGCCAGCAGCTATCTAGCCAAAAACATTCAGTACTTC
>.|TRBJ1-3|TRBV27|.
CASSLGGARGNTIYF
TGTGCCAGCAGTTTAGGGGGGGCAAGAGGAAACACCATATATTTT
>.|TRBJ2-7|TRBV7-9|TRBD2
CASSPRTSIYEQYF
TGTGCCAGCAGCCCCCGGACTAGCATCTACGAGCAGTACTTC
>.|TRBJ2-1|TRBV18|TRBD2
CASSPLPSGNNEQFF
TGTGCCAGCTCACCACTTCCTAGCGGGAACAATGAGCAGTTCTTC
>.|TRBJ2-1|TRBV6-1|.
CASSPYNEQFF
TGTGCCAGCAGCCCATACAATGAGCAGTTCTTC
>.|TRBJ1-2|TRBV6-6|TRBD1
CASSYRDRASYGYTF
TGTGCCAGCAGTTACCGGGACAGGGCCTCCTATGGCTACACCTTC
>.|TRBJ2-3|TRBV7-3|.
CASSSGYGTDTQYF
TGTGCCAGCTCGAGCGGTTATGGGACAGATACGCAGTATTTT
>.|TRBJ1-2|TRBV4-1|.
CASSQDEDRTRGYTF
TGCGCCAGCAGCCAAGATGAAGATAGGACTAGGGGCTACACCTTC
>.|TRBJ2-3|TRBV5-1|TRBD2
CASSLAGGRGDTQYF
TGCGCCAGCAGCCTGGCGGGGGGGCGTGGAGATACGCAGTATTTT
>.|TRBJ2-5|TRBV7-9|TRBD1
CASSLMTGNQETQYF
TGTGCCAGCAGCCTCATGACAGGGAATCAAGAGACCCAGTACTTC
>.|TRBJ1-4|TRBV2|.
CASSGQGSNEKLFF
TGTGCCAGCAGTGGGCAGGGCTCTAATGAAAAACTGTTTTTT
>.|TRBJ1-6|TRBV5-4|.
CASSSGGGDYNSPLHF
TGTGCCAGCAGCTCCGGAGGGGGGGACTATAATTCACCCCTCCACTTT
>.|TRBJ1-1|TRBV4-1|TRBD1
CASSLREGGRSISVTEAFF
TGCGCCAGCAGCCTCCGAGAAGGGGGCCGATCCATTAGTGTCACTGAAGCTTTCTTT
>.|TRBJ2-7|TRBV7-6|TRBD2
CASSSSSGAYQSEQYF
TGTGCCAGCAGCTCCTCTAGCGGCGCATATCAGAGTGAGCAGTACTTC
>.|TRBJ1-6|TRBV5-1|.
CASTLQGSNSPLHF
TGCGCCAGCACTTTACAGGGAAGCAATTCACCCCTCCACTTT
>.|TRBJ1-1|TRBV29-1|TRBD1
CSVGTGAGTEAFF
TGCAGCGTTGGGACAGGGGCGGGCACTGAAGCTTTCTTT
>.|TRBJ1-3|TRBV7-9|TRBD1
CASSETGTVSGNTIYF
TGTGCCAGCAGCGAGACCGGGACAGTCTCTGGAAACACCATATATTTT